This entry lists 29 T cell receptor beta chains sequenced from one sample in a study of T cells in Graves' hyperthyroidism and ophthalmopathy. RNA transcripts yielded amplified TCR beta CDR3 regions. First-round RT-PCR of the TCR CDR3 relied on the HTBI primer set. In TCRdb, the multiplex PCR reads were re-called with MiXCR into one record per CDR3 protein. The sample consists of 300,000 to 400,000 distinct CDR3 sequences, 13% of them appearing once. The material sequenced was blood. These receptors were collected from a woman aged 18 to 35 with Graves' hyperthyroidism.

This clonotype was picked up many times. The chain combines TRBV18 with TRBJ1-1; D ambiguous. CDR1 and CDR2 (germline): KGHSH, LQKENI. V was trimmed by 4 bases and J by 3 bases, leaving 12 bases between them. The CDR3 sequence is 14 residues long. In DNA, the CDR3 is TGTGCCAGCTCACTAAATTCGGGTGACACTGAAGCTTTCTTT. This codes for CASSLNSGDTEAFF.

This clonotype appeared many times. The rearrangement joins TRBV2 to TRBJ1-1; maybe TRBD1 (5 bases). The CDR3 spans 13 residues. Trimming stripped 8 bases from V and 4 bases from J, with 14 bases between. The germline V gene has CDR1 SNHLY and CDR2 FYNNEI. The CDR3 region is CASHRDGATEAFF. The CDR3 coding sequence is TGTGCCAGCCACCGGGACGGAGCCACTGAAGCTTTCTTT.

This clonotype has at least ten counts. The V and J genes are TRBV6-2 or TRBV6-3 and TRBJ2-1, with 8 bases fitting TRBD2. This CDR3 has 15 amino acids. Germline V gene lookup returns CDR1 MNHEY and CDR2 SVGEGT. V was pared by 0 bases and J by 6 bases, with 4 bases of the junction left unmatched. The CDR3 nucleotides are TGTGCCAGCAGTTACTCGGGACTAGTAGGCAATGAGCAGTTCTTC. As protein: CASSYSGLVGNEQFF.

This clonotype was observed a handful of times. The CDR3 reads CASSFRDGNSPLHF. Here the CDR3 DNA reads TGTGCCAGCAGCTTCCGGGACGGAAATTCACCCCTCCACTTT. This chain links TRBV5-4 with TRBJ1-6; weak D call: TRBD1 (5 bases). Per the germline V gene, CDR1 is SGHNT and CDR2 is YYREEE (reference sequence). The germline V and J ends were trimmed by 2 bases and 7 bases, with 10 bases remaining between them. This CDR3 region has 14 residues.

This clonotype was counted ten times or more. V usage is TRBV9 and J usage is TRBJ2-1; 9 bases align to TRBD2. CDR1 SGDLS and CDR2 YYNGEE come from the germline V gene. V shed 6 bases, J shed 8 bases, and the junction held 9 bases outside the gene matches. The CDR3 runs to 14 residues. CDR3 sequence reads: CASTRGGGAHEQFF. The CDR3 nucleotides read TGTGCCAGCACACGGGGCGGGGGGGCGCATGAGCAGTTCTTC.

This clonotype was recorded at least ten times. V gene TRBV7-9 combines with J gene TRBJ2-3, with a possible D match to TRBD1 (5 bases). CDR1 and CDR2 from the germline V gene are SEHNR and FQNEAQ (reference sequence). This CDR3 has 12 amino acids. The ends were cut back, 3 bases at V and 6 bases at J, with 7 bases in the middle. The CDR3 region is CASSLTVDTQYF. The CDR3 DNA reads TGTGCCAGCAGCTTGACAGTGGATACGCAGTATTTT.

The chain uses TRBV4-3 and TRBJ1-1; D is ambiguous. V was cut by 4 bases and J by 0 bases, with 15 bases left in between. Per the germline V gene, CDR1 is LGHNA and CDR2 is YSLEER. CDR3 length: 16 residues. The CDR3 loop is CASSRVWGGVNTEAFF. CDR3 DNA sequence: TGCGCCAGCAGCCGGGTATGGGGAGGAGTGAACACTGAAGCTTTCTTT.

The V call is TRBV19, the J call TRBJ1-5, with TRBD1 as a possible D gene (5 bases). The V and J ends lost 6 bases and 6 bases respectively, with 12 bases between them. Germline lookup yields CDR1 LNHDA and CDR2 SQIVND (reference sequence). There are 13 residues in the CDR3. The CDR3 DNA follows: TGTGCCAGTAGCGGGACGTACAGTCAGCCCCAGCATTTT. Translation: CASSGTYSQPQHF.

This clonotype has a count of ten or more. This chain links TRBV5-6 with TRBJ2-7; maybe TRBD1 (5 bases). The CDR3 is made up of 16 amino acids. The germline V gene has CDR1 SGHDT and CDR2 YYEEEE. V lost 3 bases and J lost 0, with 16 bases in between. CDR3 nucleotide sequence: TGTGCCAGCAGCTCGGTAGGGGTCTTACCCTCCTACGAGCAGTACTTC. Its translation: CASSSVGVLPSYEQYF.

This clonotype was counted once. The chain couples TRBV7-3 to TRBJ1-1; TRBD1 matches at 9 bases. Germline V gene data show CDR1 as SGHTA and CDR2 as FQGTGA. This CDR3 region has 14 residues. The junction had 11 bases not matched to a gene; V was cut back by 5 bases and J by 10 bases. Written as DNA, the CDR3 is TGTGCCAGCAGCGGGACAGGGCCAGGGAGCCTAGCTTTCTTT. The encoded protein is CASSGTGPGSLAFF.

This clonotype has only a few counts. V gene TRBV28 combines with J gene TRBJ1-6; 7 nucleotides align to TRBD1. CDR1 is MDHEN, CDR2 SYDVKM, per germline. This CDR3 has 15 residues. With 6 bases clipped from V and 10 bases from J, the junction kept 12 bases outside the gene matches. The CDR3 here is CASRSAYRGGSPLHF. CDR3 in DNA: TGTGCCAGCAGGTCCGCCTACAGGGGCGGATCACCCCTCCACTTT.

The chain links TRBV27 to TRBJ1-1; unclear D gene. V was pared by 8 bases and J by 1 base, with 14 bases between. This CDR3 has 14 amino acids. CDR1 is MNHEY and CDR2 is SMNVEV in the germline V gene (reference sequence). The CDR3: CASSPVQANTEAFF. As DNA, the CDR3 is TGTGCCAGCTCACCAGTTCAGGCGAACACTGAAGCTTTCTTT.

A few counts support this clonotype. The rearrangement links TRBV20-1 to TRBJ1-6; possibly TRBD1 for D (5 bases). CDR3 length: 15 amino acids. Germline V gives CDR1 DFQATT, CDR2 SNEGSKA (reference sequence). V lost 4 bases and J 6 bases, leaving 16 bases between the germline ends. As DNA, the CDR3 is TGCAGTGCTAAGGTCATCAAGGGGCTTAATTCACCCCTCCACTTT. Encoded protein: CSAKVIKGLNSPLHF.

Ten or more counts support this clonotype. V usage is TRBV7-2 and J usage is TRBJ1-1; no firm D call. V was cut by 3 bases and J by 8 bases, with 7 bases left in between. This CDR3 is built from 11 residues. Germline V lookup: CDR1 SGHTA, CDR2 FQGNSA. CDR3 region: CASSFLGEAFF. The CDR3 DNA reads TGTGCCAGCAGCTTTTTGGGCGAAGCTTTCTTT.

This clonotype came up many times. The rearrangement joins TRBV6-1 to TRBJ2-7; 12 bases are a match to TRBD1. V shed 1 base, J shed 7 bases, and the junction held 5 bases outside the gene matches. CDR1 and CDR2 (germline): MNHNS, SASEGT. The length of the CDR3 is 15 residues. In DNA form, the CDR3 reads TGTGCCAGCAGTGAAGTGGGACAGGGGGCAGGGGAGCAGTACTTC. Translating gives CASSEVGQGAGEQYF.

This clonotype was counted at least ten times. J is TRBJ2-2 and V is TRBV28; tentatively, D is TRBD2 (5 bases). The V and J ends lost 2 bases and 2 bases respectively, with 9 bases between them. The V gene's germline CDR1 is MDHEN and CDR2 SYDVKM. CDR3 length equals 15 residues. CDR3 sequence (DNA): TGTGCCAGCAGTTTACACGGGATCAACACCGGGGAGCTGTTTTTT. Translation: CASSLHGINTGELFF.

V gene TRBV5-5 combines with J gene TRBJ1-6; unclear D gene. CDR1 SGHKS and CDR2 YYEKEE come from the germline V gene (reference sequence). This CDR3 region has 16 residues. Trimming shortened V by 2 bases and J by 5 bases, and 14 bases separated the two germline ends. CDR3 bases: TGTGCCAGCAGCTTCTGGGCAGGTGGTAATAATTCACCCCTCCACTTT. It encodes CASSFWAGGNNSPLHF.

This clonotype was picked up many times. The CDR3 bases are TGCAGTGCTAGTCTAGCGGGCACAGATACGCAGTATTTT. It is translated as CSASLAGTDTQYF. V gene TRBV20-1 combines with J gene TRBJ2-3, with 7 nucleotides matching TRBD2. This CDR3 region has 13 residues. Germline loops: CDR1 DFQATT, CDR2 SNEGSKA (reference sequence). The J segment lost 1 base and the V segment lost 3 bases, leaving 1 base of the junction unmatched.

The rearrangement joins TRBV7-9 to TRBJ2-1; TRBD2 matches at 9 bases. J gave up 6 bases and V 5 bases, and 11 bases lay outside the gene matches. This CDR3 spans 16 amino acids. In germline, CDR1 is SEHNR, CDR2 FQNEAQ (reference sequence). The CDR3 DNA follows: TGTGCCAGCAGCGAATATAGCGGGAGTATGGGCAATGAGCAGTTCTTC. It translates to CASSEYSGSMGNEQFF.

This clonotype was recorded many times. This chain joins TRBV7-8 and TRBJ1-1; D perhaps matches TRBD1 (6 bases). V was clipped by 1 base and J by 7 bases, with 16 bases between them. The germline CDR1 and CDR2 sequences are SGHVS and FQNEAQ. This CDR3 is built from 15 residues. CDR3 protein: CASSLDGGAGIEAFF. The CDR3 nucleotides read TGTGCCAGCAGCTTAGACGGGGGCGCGGGGATTGAAGCTTTCTTT.

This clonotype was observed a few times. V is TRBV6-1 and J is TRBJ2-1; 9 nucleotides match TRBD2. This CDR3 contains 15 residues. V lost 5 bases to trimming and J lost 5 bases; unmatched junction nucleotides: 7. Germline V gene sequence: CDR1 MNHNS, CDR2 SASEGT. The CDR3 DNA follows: TGTGCCAGCAGTCCCCAGAGCGGGGGGAACAATGAGCAGTTCTTC. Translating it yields CASSPQSGGNNEQFF.

CDR3 nucleotides: TGTGCCAGCAGCCGCCCTAGGGCGGGAGACGGCACAGATACGCAGTATTTT. The encoded protein is CASSRPRAGDGTDTQYF. The rearrangement joins TRBV3-1 to TRBJ2-3; 7 nucleotides line up with TRBD2. V lost 4 bases, J lost 1 base, and 11 bases stayed unmatched. The length of the CDR3 is 17 residues. From germline, CDR1 is LGHDT and CDR2 YNNKEL (reference sequence).

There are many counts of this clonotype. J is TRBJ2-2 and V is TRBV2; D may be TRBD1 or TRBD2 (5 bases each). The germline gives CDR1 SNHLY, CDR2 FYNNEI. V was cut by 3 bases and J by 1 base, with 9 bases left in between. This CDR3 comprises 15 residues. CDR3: CASSERGLNTGELFF. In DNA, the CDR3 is TGTGCCAGCAGTGAGAGGGGATTGAACACCGGGGAGCTGTTTTTT. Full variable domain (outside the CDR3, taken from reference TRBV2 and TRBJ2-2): EPEVTQTPSHQVTQMGQEVILRCVPISNHLYFYWYRQILGQKVEFLVSFYNNEISEKSEIFDDQFSVERPDGSNFTLKIRSTKLEDSAMYFCASSERGLNTGELFFGEGSRLTVL.

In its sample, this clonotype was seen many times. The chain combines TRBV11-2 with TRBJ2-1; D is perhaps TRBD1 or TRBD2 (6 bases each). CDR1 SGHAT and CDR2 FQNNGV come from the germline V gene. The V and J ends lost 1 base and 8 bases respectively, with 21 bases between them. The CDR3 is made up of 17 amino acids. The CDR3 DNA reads TGTGCCAGCAGCTTAGGGGGACCCACAACGGGGGCCGATGAGCAGTTCTTC. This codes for CASSLGGPTTGADEQFF.

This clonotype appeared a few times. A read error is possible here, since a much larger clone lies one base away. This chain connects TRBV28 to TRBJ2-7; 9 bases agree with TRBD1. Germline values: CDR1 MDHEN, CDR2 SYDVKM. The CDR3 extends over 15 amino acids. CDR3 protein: CASTLKDRGPYGQYF. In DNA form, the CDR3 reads TGTGCCAGCACCCTCAAGGACAGGGGCCCCTACGGGCAGTACTTC.

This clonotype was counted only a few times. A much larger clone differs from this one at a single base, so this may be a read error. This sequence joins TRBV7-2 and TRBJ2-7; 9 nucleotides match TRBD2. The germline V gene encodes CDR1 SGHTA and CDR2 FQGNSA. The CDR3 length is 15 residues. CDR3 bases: TGTGCCCGCAGCTTAATTAGCGGGAGTTCCTACGAGCAGTACTTC. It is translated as CARSLISGSSYEQYF.

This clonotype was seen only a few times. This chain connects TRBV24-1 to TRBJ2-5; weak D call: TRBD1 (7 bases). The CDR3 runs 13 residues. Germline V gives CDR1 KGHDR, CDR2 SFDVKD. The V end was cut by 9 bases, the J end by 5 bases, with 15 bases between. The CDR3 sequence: CATGNPGGETQYF. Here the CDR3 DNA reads TGTGCCACCGGTAACCCAGGGGGGGAGACCCAGTACTTC.

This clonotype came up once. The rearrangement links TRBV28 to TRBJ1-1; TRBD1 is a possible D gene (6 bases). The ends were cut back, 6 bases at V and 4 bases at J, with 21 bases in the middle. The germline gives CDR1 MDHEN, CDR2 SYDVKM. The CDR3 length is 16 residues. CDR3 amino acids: CASSFLRGGRFTEAFF. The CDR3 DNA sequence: TGTGCCAGCAGCTTTCTGCGGGGGGGGCGCTTCACTGAAGCTTTCTTT.

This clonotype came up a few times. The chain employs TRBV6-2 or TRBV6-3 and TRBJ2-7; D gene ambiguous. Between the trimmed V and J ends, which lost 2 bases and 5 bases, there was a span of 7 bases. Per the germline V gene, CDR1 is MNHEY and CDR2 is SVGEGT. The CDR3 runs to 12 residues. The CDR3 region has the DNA TGTGCCAGCAGTTACCCCCCACACGAGCAGTACTTC. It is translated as CASSYPPHEQYF.